This section outlines one TCR beta chain sequence together with its context. This entry is derived from a study of shared clonotypes between healthy human individuals. Germline CDR1 SGHVS, CDR2 FNYEAQ. Trimming removed 5 bases from V and 0 bases from J, with 11 bases in between. This CDR3 is 15 amino acids long. Profiled with immunoSEQ multiplex PCR; TCRdb holds only in-frame clones, not every one. The sample lists approximately 1,000,000 clones, about four fifths occurring once. This sequence was found in a man aged 18 to 29 in good health. Some clones in this sample may be carry-over from other donors' samples. Sequences were obtained from memory CD4+ T cells from PBMCs. Described subset: CD45RA-negative fraction. This chain connects TRBV7-6 to TRBJ1-3; D not resolved. CDR3 coding DNA: TGTGCCAGCAGCCCCCAGGACTACTCTGGAAACACCATATATTTT. Protein sequence: CASSPQDYSGNTIYF.